The clone carrying this T cell receptor (beta chain) was picked up a small number of times. Template material for amplifying TCR beta CDR3 regions consisted of RNA transcripts. A set of HTBI primers served as the primers for a first-round RT-PCR of the TCR CDR3. MiXCR was run by TCRdb on the multiplex PCR reads, yielding one entry per CDR3 protein. The data contain 600,000 to 850,000 distinct CDR3 sequences, approximately 18% of them singletons. These data originate in a study of T cells in Graves' hyperthyroidism and ophthalmopathy. Lactation, pregnancy, other autoimmune disease or uncontrolled infection led to exclusion of patients. CDR1 LGHDT and CDR2 YNNKEL come from the germline V gene (reference sequence). This CDR3 is built from 14 residues. V lost 4 bases, J lost 6 bases, and 12 bases lay in between.

The gene calls are TRBV3-1 and TRBJ1-4, with D hard to call. The sample was blood. The clonotype was recovered from a woman in her forties or fifties with Graves' hyperthyroidism that later progressed to Graves' ophthalmopathy. The CDR3: CASSPGSRYEKLFF. The CDR3 bases are TGTGCCAGCAGCCCGGGGAGTAGATATGAAAAACTGTTTTTT.